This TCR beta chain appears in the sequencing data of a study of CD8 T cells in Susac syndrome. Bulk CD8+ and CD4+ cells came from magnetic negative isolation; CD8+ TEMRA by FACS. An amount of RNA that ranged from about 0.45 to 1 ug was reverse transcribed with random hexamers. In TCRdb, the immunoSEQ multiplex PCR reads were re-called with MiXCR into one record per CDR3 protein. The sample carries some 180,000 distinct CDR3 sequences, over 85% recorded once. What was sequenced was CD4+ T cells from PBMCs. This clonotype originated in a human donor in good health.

The CDR3 DNA is TGTGCCTGGAGTGTACCGAGGAGCTCCTATAATTCACCCCTCCACTTT. It encodes CAWSVPRSSYNSPLHF. The chain combines TRBV30 with TRBJ1-6; D is unresolved. The CDR3 consists of 16 residues. Germline V CDR1 and CDR2: GTSNPN, SVGIG (reference sequence). Trimming took 0 bases from V and 0 from J, leaving 9 bases between them.